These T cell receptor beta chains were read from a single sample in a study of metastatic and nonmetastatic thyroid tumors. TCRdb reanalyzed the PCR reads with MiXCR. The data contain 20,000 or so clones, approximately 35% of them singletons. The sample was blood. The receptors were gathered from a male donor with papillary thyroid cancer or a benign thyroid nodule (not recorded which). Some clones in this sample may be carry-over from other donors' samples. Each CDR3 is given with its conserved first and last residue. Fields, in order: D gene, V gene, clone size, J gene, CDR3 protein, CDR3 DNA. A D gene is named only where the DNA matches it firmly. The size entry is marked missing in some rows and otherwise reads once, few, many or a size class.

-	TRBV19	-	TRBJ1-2	CASSKGGPLYGCTF	TGTGCCAGTAGTAAAGGGGGGCCTCTCTATGGCTGCACCTTC
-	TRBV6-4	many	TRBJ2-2	CASTLDTDTGELFF	TGTGCCAGCACCCTGGACACGGACACCGGGGAGCTGTTTTTT
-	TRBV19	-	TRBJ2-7	CASSIRRDEQYF	TGTGCCAGTAGTATACGCAGGGACGAGCAGTACTTC
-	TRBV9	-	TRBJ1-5	CASSAGVLGNQPQHF	TGTGCCAGCAGCGCTGGGGTTTTGGGCAATCAGCCCCAGCATTTT
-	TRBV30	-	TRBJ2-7	CAWSVKGGRAYEQYF	TGTGCCTGGAGTGTAAAGGGGGGTAGAGCCTACGAGCAGTACTTC
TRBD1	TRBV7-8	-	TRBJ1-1	CASSLGQGDTEAFF	TGTGCCAGCAGCTTGGGACAGGGGGACACTGAAGCTTTCTTT
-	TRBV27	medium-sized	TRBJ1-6	CASSLSPRDSPLHF	TGTGCCAGCAGTTTATCCCCGCGAGATTCACCCCTCCACTTT
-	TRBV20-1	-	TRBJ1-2	CSARWGRRYTF	TGCAGTGCCAGGTGGGGAAGACGCTACACCTTC
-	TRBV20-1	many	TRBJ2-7	CSARAQRGGYEQYF	TGCAGTGCCAGAGCCCAGAGAGGGGGCTACGAGCAGTACTTC
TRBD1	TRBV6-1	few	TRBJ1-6	CASRTGGPLHF	TGTGCCAGCCGGACAGGGGGTCCCCTCCACTTT
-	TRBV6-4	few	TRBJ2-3	CASSEQGGSTDTQYF	TGTGCCAGCAGTGAACAGGGAGGTAGCACAGATACGCAGTATTTT
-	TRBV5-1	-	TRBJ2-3	CASSARDTGDTQYF	TGCGCCAGCAGCGCCCGGGACACCGGGGATACGCAGTATTTT
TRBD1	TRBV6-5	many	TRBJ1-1	CASSYSAGGTEAFF	TGTGCCAGCAGTTACTCGGCAGGGGGCACTGAAGCTTTCTTT
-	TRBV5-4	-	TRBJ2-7	CASSLGYEQYF	TGTGCCAGCAGCTTGGGCTACGAACAGTACTTC
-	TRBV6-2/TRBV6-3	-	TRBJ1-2	CASSYAEEGGYGYTF	TGTGCCAGCAGTTACGCGGAAGAAGGGGGCTATGGCTACACCTTC
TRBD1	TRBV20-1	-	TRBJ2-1	CSASKSQGYNEQFF	TGCAGTGCTAGCAAGTCACAGGGGTACAATGAGCAGTTCTTC
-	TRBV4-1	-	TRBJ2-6	CASSQVWANVLTF	TGCGCCAGCAGCCAAGTATGGGCCAACGTCCTGACTTTC
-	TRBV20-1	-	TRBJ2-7	CSARDIREAAYEQYF	TGCAGTGCTAGAGATATCAGGGAAGCGGCTTACGAGCAGTACTTC
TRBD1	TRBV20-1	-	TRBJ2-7	CSASSIGGDPYEQYF	TGCAGTGCTAGTTCGATAGGGGGCGACCCCTACGAGCAGTACTTC
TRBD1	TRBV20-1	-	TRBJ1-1	CSAGDRARGTEAFF	TGCAGTGCTGGGGACAGGGCCAGAGGGACTGAAGCTTTCTTT
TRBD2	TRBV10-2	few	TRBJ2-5	CASRTWGSGDGETQYF	TGCGCCAGCAGAACTTGGGGTAGCGGGGATGGAGAGACCCAGTACTTC
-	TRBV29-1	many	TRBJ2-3	CSVRAGGSTDTQYF	TGCAGCGTTCGTGCTGGGGGAAGCACAGATACGCAGTATTTT
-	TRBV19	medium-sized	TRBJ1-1	CASDTNRNTEAFF	TGTGCCAGTGATACGAATCGAAACACTGAAGCTTTCTTT
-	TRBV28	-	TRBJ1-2	CASSSLRGYGYTF	TGTGCCAGCAGTTCCCTGAGGGGCTATGGCTACACCTTC
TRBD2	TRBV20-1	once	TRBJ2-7	CSATGEREYYEQYF	TGCAGTGCAACCGGGGAGCGGGAGTACTACGAGCAGTACTTC
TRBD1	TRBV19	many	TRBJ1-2	CASTQPGGWYGYTF	TGTGCCAGTACCCAACCAGGGGGCTGGTATGGCTACACCTTC
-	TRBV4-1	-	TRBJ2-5	CASSQDHSAYQETQYF	TGCGCCAGCAGCCAAGATCACAGCGCGTACCAAGAGACCCAGTACTTC
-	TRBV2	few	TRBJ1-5	CASSGSGGNQPQHF	TGTGCCAGCAGTGGGAGTGGTGGCAATCAGCCCCAGCATTTT
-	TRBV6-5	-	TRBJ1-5	CASSFGLGRVNQPQHF	TGTGCCAGCAGTTTCGGGCTTGGCAGGGTCAATCAGCCCCAGCATTTT
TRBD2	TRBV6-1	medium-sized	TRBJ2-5	CASSGGLVQETQYF	TGTGCCAGCAGTGGGGGACTAGTTCAAGAGACCCAGTACTTC
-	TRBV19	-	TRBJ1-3	CASSYRNTIYF	TGTGCCAGTTCATACCGGAACACCATATATTTT
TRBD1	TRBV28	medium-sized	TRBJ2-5	CASSLFQGEETQYF	TGTGCCAGCAGTTTATTCCAGGGGGAAGAGACCCAGTACTTC
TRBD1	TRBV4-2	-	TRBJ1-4	CASSANSGGAEKLFF	TGTGCCAGCAGCGCAAATTCAGGGGGCGCTGAAAAACTGTTTTTT
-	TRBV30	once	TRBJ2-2	CAWTPTTGELFF	TGTGCCTGGACCCCCACAACCGGGGAGCTGTTTTTT
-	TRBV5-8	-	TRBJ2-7	CASSLQEGYEQYF	TGTGCCAGCAGCCTTCAGGAGGGGTACGAGCAGTACTTC
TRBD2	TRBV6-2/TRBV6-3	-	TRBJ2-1	CASGYQGLAGNEQFF	TGTGCCAGCGGTTACCAGGGACTAGCAGGCAATGAGCAGTTCTTC
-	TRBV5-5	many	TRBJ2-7	CASSLARGSNYEQYF	TGTGCCAGCAGCTTGGCCCGGGGATCTAATTACGAGCAGTACTTC
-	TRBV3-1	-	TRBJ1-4	CASSQANEKLFF	TGTGCCAGCAGCCAAGCGAATGAAAAACTGTTTTTT
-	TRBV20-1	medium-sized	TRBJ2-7	CSARVRGRSYEQYF	TGCAGTGCTAGAGTCCGGGGGCGCTCCTACGAGCAGTACTTC
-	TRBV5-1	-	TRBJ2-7	CASSPAFESEQYF	TGCGCCAGCAGCCCGGCGTTTGAGAGCGAGCAGTACTTC
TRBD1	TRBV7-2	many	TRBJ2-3	CASSLRQGDTQYF	TGTGCCAGCAGCCTCAGACAGGGGGATACGCAGTATTTT
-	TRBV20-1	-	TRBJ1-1	CSARVGGADTEAFF	TGCAGTGCTAGAGTGGGGGGCGCGGACACTGAAGCTTTCTTT
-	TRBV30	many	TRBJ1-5	CAWAEGQGQPQHF	TGTGCCTGGGCGGAGGGGCAGGGTCAGCCCCAGCATTTT
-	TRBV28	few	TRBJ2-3	CASTTTLDTQYF	TGTGCCAGCACCACCACCCTAGATACGCAGTATTTT
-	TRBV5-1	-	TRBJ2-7	CASSLSLGSSYEQYF	TGCGCCAGCAGCTTGAGCTTGGGCAGCTCCTACGAGCAGTACTTC
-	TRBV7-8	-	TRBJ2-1	CASSLQRRDYNEQFF	TGTGCCAGCAGCTTACAGCGCCGGGACTACAATGAGCAGTTCTTC
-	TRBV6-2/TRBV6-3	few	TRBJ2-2	CASSYSETGELFF	TGTGCCAGCAGTTACTCAGAAACCGGGGAGCTGTTTTTT
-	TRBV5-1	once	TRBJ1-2	CASSTGLQGGYTF	TGCGCCAGCAGCACGGGACTTCAGGGCGGCTACACCTTC
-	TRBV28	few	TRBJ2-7	CASSLDATYEQYF	TGTGCCAGCAGTTTAGACGCAACCTACGAGCAGTACTTC
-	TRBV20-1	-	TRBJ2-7	CSAYSLGAPRLEQYF	TGCAGTGCATATTCTCTCGGGGCCCCCAGACTCGAGCAGTACTTC
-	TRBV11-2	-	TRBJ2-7	CASSFDGLSYEQYF	TGTGCCAGCAGCTTCGACGGTCTCTCCTACGAGCAGTACTTC